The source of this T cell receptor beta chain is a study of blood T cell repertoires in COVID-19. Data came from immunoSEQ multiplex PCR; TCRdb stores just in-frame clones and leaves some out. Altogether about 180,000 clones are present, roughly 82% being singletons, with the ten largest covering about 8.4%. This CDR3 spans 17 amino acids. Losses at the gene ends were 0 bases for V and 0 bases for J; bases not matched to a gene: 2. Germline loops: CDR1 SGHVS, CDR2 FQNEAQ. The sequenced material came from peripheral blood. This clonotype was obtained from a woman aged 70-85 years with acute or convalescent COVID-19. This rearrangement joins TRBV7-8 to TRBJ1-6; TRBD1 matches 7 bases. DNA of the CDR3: TGTGCCAGCAGCTTAGCGGGACAGAGCTCCTATAATTCACCCCTCCACTTT. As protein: CASSLAGQSSYNSPLHF.